This T cell receptor (beta chain) was sequenced for a study of T cells of healthy individuals. Each CDR3 protein gets one entry after TCRdb re-called the 5' RACE reads with MiXCR. This table holds tens of thousands of distinct CDR3 sequences, about 4.2% found once. Germline V gene sequence: CDR1 MNHEY, CDR2 SVGEGT. This CDR3 region has 14 residues. V was trimmed by 8 bases and J by 8 bases, leaving 16 bases between them. This clonotype was observed at least ten times. The source is a human donor in good health. J is TRBJ1-6 and V is TRBV6-2 or TRBV6-3; no clear D. The CDR3 DNA reads as TGTGCCAGCTCGCCCGACGACGGCTATTCACCCCTCCACTTT. Its translation: CASSPDDGYSPLHF.